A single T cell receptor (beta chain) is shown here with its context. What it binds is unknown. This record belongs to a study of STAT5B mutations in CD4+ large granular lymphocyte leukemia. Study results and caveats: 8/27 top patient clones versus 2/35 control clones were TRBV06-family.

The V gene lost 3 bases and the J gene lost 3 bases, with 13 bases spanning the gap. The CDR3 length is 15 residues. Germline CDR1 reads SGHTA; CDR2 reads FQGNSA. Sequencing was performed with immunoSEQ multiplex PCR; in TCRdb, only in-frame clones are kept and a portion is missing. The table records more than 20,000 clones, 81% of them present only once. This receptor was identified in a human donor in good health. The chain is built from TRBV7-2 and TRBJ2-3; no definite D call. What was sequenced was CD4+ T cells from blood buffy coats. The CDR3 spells CASSLIVAPTDTQYF. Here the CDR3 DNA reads TGTGCCAGCAGCTTGATAGTTGCCCCAACAGATACGCAGTATTTT.